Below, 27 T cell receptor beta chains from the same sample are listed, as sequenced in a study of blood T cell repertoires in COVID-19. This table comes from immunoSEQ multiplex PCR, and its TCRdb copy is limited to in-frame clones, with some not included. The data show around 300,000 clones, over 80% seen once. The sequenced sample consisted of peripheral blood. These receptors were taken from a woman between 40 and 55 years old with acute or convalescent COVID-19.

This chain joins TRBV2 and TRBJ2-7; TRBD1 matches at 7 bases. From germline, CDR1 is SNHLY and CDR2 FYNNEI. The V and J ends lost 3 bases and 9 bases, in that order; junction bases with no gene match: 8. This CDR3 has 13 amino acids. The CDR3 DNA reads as TGTGCCAGCAGTGAGCTCACAGGGGACGGGCAGTACGTC. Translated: CASSELTGDGQYV.

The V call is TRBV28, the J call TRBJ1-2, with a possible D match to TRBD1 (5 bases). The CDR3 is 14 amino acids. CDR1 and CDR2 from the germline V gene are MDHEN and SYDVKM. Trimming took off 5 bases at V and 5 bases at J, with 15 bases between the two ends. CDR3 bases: TGTGCCAGCAGTGCTGCTTGGGCAGGGTATGGCTACACCTTC. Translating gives CASSAAWAGYGYTF.

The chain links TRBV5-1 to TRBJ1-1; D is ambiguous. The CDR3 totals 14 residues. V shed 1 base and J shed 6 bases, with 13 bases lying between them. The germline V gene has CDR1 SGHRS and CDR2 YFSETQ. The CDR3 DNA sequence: TGCGCCAGCAGCTTGAGTAGCACATTCCCTGAAGCTTTCTTT. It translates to CASSLSSTFPEAFF.

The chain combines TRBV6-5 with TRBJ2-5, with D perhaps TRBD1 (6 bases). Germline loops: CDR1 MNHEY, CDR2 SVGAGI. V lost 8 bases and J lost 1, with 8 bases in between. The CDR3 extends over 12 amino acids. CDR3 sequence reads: CASSRGQETQYF. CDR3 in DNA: TGTGCCAGCTCCAGGGGCCAAGAGACCCAGTACTTC.

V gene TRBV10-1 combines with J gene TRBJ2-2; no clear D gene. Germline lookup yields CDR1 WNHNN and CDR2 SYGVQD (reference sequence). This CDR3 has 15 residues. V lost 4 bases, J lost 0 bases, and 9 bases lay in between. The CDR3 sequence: CASSVSQANTGELFF. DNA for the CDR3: TGCGCCAGCAGTGTGAGTCAGGCGAACACCGGGGAGCTGTTTTTT.

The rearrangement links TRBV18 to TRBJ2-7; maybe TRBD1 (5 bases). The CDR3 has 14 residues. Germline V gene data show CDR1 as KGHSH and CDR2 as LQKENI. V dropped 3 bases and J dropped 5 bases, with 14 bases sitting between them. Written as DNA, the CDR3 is TGTGCCAGCTCACCCAGGGCAGGGTGGCACGAGCAGTACGTC. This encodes CASSPRAGWHEQYV.

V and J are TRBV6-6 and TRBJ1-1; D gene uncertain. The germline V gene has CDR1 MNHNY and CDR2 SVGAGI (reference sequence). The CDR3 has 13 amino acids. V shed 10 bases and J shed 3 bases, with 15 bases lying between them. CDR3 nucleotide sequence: TGTGCCATATCCACCCCTGAGGACACTGAAGCTTTCTTT. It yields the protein CAISTPEDTEAFF.

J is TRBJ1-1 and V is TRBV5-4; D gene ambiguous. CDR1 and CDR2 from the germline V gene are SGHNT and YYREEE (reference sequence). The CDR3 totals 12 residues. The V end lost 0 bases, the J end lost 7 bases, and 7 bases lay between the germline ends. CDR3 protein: CASSLAGNEAFF. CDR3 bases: TGTGCCAGCAGCTTGGCAGGTAATGAAGCTTTCTTT.

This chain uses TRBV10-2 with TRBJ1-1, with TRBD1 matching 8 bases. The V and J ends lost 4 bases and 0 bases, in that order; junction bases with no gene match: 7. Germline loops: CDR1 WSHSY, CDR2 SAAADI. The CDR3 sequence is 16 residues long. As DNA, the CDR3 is TGCGCCAGCAGTGGACAGGGGATTGTCATGAACACTGAAGCTTTCTTT. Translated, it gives CASSGQGIVMNTEAFF.

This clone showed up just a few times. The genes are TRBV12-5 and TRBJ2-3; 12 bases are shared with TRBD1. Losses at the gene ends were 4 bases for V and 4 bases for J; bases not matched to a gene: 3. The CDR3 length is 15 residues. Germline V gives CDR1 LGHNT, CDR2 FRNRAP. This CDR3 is CASGWDRGQADTQYF. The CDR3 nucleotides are TGTGCTAGTGGTTGGGACAGGGGGCAAGCAGATACGCAGTATTTT.

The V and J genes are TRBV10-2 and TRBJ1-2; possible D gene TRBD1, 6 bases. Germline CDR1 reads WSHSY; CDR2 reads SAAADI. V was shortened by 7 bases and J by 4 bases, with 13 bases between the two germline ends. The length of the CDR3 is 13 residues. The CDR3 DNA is TGCGCCAGCATGGATACAGGGACCTATGGCTACACCTTC. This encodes CASMDTGTYGYTF.

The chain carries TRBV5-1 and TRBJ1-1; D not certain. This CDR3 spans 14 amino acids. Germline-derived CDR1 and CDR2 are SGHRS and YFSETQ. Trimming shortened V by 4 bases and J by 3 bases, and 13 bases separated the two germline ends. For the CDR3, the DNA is TGCGCCAGCAGCAGCGGGCCGAGTGACACTGAAGCTTTCTTT. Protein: CASSSGPSDTEAFF. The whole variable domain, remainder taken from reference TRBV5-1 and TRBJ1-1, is KAGVTQTPRYLIKTRGQQVTLSCSPISGHRSVSWYQQTPGQGLQFLFEYFSETQRNKGNFPGRFSGRQFSNSRSEMNVSTLELGDSALYLCASSSGPSDTEAFFGQGTRLTVV.

The CDR3 loop reads CASSETSTYEQYV. As DNA, the CDR3 is TGTGCCAGCAGTGAGACATCAACCTACGAGCAGTACGTC. The genes are TRBV25-1 and TRBJ2-7; D is ambiguous. This CDR3 region has 13 residues. From germline, CDR1 is MGHDK and CDR2 SYGVNS. Between the trimmed V and J ends, which lost 3 bases and 2 bases, there was a span of 8 bases.

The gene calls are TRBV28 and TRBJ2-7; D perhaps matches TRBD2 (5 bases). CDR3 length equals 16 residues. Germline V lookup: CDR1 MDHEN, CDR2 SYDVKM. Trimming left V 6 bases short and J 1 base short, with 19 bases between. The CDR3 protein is CASSSDADRGSYEQYV. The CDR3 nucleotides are TGTGCCAGCAGCTCCGACGCTGACCGGGGATCCTACGAGCAGTACGTC.

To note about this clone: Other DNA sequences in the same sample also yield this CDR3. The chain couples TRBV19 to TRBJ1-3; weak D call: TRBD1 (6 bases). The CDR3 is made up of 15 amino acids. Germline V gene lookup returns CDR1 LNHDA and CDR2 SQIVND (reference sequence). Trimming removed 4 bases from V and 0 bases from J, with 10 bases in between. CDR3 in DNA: TGTGCCAGTAGTACCACAGGGTCCTCTGGAAACACCATATATTTT. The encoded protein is CASSTTGSSGNTIYF.

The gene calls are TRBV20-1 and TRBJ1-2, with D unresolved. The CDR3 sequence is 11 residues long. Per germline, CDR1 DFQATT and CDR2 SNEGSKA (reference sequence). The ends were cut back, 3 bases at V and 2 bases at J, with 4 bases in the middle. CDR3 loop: CSASLNYGYTF. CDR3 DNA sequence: TGCAGTGCTAGTTTAAACTATGGCTACACCTTC.

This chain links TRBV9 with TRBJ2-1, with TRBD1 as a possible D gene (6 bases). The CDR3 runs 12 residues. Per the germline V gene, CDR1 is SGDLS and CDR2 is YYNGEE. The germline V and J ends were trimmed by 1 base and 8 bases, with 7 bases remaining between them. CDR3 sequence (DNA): TGTGCCAGCAGCGTATGGGGGCATGAGCAGTTCTTC. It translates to CASSVWGHEQFF.

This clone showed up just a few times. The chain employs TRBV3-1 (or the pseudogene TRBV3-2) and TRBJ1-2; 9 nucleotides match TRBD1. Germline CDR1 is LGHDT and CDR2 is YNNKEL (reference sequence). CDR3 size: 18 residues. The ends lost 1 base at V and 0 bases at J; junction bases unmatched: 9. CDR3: CASSQAPGQGKANYGYTF. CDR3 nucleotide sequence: TGTGCCAGCAGCCAAGCCCCCGGACAGGGGAAAGCTAACTATGGCTACACCTTC.

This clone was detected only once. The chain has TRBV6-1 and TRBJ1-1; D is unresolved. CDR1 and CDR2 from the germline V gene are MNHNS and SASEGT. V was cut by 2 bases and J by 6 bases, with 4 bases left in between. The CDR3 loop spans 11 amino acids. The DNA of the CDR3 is TGTGCCAGCAGTGAAAAGCCTGAAGCTTTCTTT. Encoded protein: CASSEKPEAFF.

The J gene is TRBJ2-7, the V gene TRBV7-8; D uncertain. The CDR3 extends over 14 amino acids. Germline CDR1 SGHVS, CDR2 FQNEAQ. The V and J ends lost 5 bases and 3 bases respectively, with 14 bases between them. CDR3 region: CASSPPESIYEQYV. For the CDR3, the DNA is TGTGCCAGCAGCCCCCCGGAGAGTATCTACGAGCAGTACGTC.

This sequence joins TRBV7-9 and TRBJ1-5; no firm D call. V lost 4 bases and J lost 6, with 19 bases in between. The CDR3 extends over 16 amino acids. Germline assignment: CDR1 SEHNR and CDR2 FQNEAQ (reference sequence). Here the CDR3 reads CASSSFRGGKGQPQHF. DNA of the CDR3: TGTGCCAGCAGCTCATTCCGGGGAGGGAAGGGTCAGCCCCAGCATTTT.

The CDR3 loop reads CASSFRGMATEAFF. As DNA, the CDR3 is TGCGCCAGCAGCTTCAGGGGCATGGCCACTGAAGCTTTCTTT. The gene calls are TRBV5-1 and TRBJ1-1; tentatively, D is TRBD1 (6 bases). Looked up from germline, CDR1 is SGHRS and CDR2 is YFSETQ. V lost 2 bases and J lost 4, with 12 bases in between. The CDR3 has 14 residues.

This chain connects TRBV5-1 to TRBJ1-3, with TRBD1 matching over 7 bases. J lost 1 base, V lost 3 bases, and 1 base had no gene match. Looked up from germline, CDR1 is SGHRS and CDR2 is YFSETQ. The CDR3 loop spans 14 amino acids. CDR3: CASSSGGSGNTIYF. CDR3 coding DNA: TGCGCCAGCAGCTCAGGGGGATCTGGAAACACCATATATTTT. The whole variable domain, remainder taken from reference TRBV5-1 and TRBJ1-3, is KAGVTQTPRYLIKTRGQQVTLSCSPISGHRSVSWYQQTPGQGLQFLFEYFSETQRNKGNFPGRFSGRQFSNSRSEMNVSTLELGDSALYLCASSSGGSGNTIYFGEGSWLTVV.

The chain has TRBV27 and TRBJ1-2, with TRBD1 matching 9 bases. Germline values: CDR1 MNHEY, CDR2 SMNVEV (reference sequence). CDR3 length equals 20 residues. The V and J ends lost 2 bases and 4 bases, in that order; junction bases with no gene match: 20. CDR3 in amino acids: CASSLQTPGTGMEGLYGYTF. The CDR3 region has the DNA TGTGCCAGCAGTTTACAGACTCCCGGGACAGGGATGGAGGGCCTCTATGGCTACACCTTC.

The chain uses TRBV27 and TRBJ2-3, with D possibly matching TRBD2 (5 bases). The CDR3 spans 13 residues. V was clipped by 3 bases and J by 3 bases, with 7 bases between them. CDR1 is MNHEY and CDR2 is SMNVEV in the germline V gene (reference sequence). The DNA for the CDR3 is TGTGCCAGCAGTTTTCGGGGTACAGATACGCAGTATTTT. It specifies CASSFRGTDTQYF.

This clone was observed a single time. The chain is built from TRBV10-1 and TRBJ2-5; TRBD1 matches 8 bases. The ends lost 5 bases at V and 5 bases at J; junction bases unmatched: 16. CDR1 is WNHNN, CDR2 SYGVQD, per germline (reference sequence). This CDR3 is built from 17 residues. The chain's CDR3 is CASSPGVVRGQAETQYF. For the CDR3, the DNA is TGCGCCAGCAGTCCGGGTGTGGTCAGGGGGCAGGCGGAGACCCAGTACTTC.

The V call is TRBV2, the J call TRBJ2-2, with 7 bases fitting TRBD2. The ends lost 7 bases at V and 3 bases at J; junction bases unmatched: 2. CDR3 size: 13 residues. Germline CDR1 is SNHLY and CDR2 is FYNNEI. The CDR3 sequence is CASTGRDTGELFF. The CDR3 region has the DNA TGTGCCAGCACAGGGAGGGACACCGGGGAGCTGTTTTTT.